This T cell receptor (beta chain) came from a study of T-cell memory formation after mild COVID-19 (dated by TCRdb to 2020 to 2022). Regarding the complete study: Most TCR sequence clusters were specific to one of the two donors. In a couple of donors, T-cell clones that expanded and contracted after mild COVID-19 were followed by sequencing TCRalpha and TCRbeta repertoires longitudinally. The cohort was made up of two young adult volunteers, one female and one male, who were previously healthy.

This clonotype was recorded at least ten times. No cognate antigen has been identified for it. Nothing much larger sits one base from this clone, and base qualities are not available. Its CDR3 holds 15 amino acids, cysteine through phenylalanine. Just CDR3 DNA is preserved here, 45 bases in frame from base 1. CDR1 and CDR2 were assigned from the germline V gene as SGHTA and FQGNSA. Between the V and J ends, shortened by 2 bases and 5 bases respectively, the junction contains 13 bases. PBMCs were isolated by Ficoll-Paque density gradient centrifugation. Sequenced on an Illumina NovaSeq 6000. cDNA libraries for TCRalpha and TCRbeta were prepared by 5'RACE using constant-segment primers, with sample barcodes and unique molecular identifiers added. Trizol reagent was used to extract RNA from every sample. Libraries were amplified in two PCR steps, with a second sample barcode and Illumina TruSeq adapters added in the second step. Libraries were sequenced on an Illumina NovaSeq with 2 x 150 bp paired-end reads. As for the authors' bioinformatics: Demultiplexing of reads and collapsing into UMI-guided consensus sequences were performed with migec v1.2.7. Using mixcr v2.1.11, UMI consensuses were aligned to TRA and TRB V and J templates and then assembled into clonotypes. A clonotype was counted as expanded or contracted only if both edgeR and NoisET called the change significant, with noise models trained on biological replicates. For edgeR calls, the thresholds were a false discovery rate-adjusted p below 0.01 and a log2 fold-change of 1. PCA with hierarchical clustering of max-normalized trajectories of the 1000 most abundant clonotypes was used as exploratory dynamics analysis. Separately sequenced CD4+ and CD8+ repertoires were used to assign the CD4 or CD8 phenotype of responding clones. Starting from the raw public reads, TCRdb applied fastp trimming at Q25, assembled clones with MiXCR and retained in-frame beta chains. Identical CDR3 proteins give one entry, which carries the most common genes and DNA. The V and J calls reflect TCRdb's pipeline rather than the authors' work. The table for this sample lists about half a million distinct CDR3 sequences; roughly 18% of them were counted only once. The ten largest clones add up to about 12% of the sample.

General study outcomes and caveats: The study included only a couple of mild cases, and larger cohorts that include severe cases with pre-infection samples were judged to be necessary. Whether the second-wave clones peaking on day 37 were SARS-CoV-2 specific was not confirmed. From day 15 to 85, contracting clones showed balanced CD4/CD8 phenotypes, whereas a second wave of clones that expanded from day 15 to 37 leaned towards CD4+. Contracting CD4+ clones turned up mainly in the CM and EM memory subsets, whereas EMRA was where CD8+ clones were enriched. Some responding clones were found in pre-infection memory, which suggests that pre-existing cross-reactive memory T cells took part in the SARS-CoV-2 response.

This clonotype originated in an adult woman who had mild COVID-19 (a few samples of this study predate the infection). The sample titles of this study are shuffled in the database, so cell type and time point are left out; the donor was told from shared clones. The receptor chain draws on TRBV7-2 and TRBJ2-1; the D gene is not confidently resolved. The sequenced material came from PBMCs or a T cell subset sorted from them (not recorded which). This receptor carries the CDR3 CASSLRRTENNEQFF. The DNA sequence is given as TGTGCCAGCAGCTTAAGACGGACCGAGAACAATGAGCAGTTCTTC.